Listed here are 5 T cell receptor beta chains from one sample, sequenced in a study of T cells after yellow fever vaccination. TCRdb itself ran the 5' RACE reads through MiXCR, one entry per CDR3 protein. The table lists a few hundred thousand distinct CDR3 sequences, roughly 4% of them singletons. Specimen: PBMCs, collected 15 days after the yellow fever booster vaccination. All receptors come from a man younger than 35 who received the YFV17D yellow fever vaccine.

This clonotype showed up many times. The chain links TRBV6-2 or TRBV6-3 to TRBJ1-5; weak D call: TRBD1 (6 bases). The CDR3 runs 15 residues. CDR1 and CDR2 from the germline V gene are MNHEY and SVGEGT. V lost 6 bases and J 3 bases, leaving 15 bases between the germline ends. CDR3 coding DNA: TGTGCCAGCAGACCAGGGGCGCGATTCAATCAGCCCCAGCATTTT. It yields the protein CASRPGARFNQPQHF.

Ten or more counts support this clonotype. The V and J genes are TRBV5-1 and TRBJ1-2; D is undetermined. The CDR3 runs 12 residues. V was trimmed by 8 bases and J by 1 base, leaving 9 bases between them. CDR1 SGHRS and CDR2 YFSETQ come from the germline V gene. CDR3 DNA: TGCGCCAGTGGAGACAATAACTATGGCTACACCTTC. It is translated as CASGDNNYGYTF.

This clonotype showed up many times. V is TRBV11-2 and J is TRBJ1-5, with a tentative D call TRBD1 (5 bases). Germline V gene lookup returns CDR1 SGHAT and CDR2 FQNNGV. The CDR3 extends over 13 amino acids. V lost 4 bases and J 8 bases, leaving 12 bases between the germline ends. Written as DNA, the CDR3 is TGTGCCAGCAGCTCCGGGACGGGAGAGCCCCAGCATTTT. Its translation: CASSSGTGEPQHF.

This clonotype was seen many times. V usage is TRBV27 and J usage is TRBJ2-1; tentative D call: TRBD2 (5 bases). Germline-derived CDR1 and CDR2 are MNHEY and SMNVEV (reference sequence). This CDR3 spans 15 amino acids. V was trimmed by 7 bases and J by 0 bases, leaving 13 bases between them. CDR3 residues: CASTRGGSSYNEQFF. The CDR3 DNA reads as TGTGCCAGCACACGAGGTGGGAGCTCCTACAATGAGCAGTTCTTC.

This clonotype was observed at least ten times. The chain employs TRBV5-1 and TRBJ2-5; D is possibly TRBD2 (6 bases). Trimming left V 4 bases short and J 4 bases short, with 17 bases between. This CDR3 contains 15 residues. Germline CDR1 and CDR2: SGHRS and YFSETQ. Here the CDR3 DNA reads TGCGCCAGCAGCCAAGAAACCCGGGAGATAGAGACCCAGTACTTC. Translated: CASSQETREIETQYF.